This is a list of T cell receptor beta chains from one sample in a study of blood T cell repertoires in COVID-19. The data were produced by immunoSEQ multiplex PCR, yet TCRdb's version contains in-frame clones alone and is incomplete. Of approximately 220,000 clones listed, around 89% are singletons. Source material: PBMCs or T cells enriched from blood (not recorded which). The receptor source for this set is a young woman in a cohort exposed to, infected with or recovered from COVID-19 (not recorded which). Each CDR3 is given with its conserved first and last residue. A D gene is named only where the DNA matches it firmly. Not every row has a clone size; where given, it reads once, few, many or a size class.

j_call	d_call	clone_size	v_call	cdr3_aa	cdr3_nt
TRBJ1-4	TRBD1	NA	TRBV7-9	CASSLGWTGTGNEKLFF	TGTGCCAGCAGCTTAGGATGGACAGGGACCGGTAATGAAAAACTGTTTTTT
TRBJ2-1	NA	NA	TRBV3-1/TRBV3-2	CASSQAVGEQFF	TGTGCCAGCAGCCAAGCTGTCGGGGAGCAGTTCTTC
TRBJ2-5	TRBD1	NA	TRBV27	CASSFARTSPGQGLRETQYF	TGTGCCAGCAGTTTTGCCCGCACATCCCCAGGACAGGGGTTAAGAGAGACCCAGTACTTC
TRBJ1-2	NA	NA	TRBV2	CASSPLAYGYTF	TGTGCCAGCAGTCCTCTAGCTTATGGCTACACCTTC
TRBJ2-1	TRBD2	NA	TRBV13	CASSLGGTSGARTNEQFF	TGTGCCAGCAGCTTAGGCGGGACTAGCGGGGCCCGCACCAATGAGCAGTTCTTC
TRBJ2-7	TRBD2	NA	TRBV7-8	CASSPGTSEQYF	TGTGCCAGCAGCCCGGGGACTAGCGAGCAGTACTTC
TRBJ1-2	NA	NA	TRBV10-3	CAIPGDRGYTF	TGTGCCATCCCCGGGGATAGGGGCTACACCTTC
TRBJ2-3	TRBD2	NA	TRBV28	CASSLWGLADLSTDTQYF	TGTGCCAGCAGTTTATGGGGACTAGCGGACTTAAGCACAGATACGCAGTATTTT
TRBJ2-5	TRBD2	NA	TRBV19	CASSIGLAGQETQYF	TGTGCCAGTAGTATTGGCCTAGCGGGCCAAGAGACCCAGTACTTC
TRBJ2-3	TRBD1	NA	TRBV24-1	CATSEDRGGATSTDTQYF	TGTGCCACCAGTGAGGACAGGGGGGGAGCCACTAGCACAGATACGCAGTATTTT
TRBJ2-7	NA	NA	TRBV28	CASSFAQGRVYEQYF	TGTGCCAGCAGTTTCGCGCAGGGTCGAGTCTACGAGCAGTACTTC
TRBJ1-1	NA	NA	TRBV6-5	CASSYSSQTNTEAFF	TGTGCCAGCAGTTACTCGAGCCAAACGAACACTGAAGCTTTCTTT
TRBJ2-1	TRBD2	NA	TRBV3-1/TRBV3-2	CASSQASGRQFF	TGTGCCAGCAGCCAGGCCAGCGGGAGACAGTTCTTC
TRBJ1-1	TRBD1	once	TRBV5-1	CASSLTGGLTEAFF	TGCGCCAGCAGCTTGACAGGGGGGCTTACTGAAGCTTTCTTT
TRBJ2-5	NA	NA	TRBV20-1	CSASRGAGEETQYF	TGCAGTGCTAGTCGGGGGGCGGGAGAAGAGACCCAGTACTTC
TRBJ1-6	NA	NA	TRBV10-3	CAISGQNNSPLHF	TGTGCCATCTCTGGACAGAATAATTCACCCCTCCACTTT
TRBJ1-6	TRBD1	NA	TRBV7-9	CASSPGQGVSPLHF	TGTGCCAGCAGCCCCGGACAGGGAGTGTCACCCCTCCACTTT
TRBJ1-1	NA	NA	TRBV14	CASSQDWGRDTEAFF	TGTGCCAGCAGCCAAGATTGGGGCCGGGACACTGAAGCTTTCTTT